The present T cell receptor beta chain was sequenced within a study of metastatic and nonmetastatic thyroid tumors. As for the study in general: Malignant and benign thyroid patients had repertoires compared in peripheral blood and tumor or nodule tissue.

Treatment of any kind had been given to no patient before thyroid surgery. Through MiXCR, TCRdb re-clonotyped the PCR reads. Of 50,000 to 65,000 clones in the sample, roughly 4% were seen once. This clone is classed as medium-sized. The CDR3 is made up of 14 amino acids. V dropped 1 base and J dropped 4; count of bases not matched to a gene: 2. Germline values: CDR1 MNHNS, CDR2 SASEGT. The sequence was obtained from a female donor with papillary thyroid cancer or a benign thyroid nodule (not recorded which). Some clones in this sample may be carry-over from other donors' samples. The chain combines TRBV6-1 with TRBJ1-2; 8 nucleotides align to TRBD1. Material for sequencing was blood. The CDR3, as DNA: TGTGCCAGCAGTGAAGGGACAGGGACCTATGGCTACACCTTC. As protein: CASSEGTGTYGYTF.